The 22 T cell receptor beta chains listed next were all sequenced from one sample in a study of tumor and adjacent non-tumor tissue in lung cancer (dated by TCRdb to 2017 to 2018). RNA was isolated from bulk unsorted tissue, and RNA quality was assessed with a NanoDrop ND-1000 and an Agilent 2100. For the normal lung samples, distant non-tumor tissue was collected more than 3 cm away from the tumor edge. Library preparation was by multiplex PCR. This sample was sequenced with an Illumina HiSeq 2500. TCRbeta libraries were constructed through three rounds of nested PCR with primers (Table S4) according to protocols modified from ARM-PCR. The public reads were quality trimmed at Q25 with fastp and then assembled into clones with MiXCR by TCRdb, keeping productive beta chains. Records with the same CDR3 protein are collapsed into one entry carrying the most frequent genes and DNA. The sample profile shows almost 75,000 distinct CDR3 sequences; about two thirds of them were found once. 28% of the sample comes from the top ten.

The source material was distant non-tumor lung tissue. These receptors were collected from a woman aged 50 to 65 with non-small cell lung cancer.

This clonotype was recorded a few times. This likely comes from a read error, as the CDR3 has no conserved phenylalanine or tryptophan at its end. This chain links TRBV24-1 with TRBJ1-2; D is undetermined. The CDR3 extends over 13 amino acids. V was cut by 4 bases and J by 3 bases, with 8 bases left in between. Germline V gives CDR1 KGHDR, CDR2 SFDVKD. The CDR3 sequence: CATSDPPDYGYTS. In DNA form, the CDR3 reads TGTGCCACCAGTGACCCACCGGACTATGGCTACACCTCC.

This clonotype was observed many times. As DNA, the CDR3 is TGTGCCAGCAGCGTGGGACAGGGGGCAGACTATGGCTACACCTTC. Translation gives CASSVGQGADYGYTF. The chain links TRBV5-4 to TRBJ1-2; 12 nucleotides line up with TRBD1. The germline V gene has CDR1 SGHNT and CDR2 YYREEE (reference sequence). This CDR3 contains 15 residues. J was trimmed by 3 bases and V by 4 bases; bases with no gene match: 4.

As regards this clonotype: The CDR3 does not close with the conserved phenylalanine or tryptophan, likely indicating a read error. The chain recombines TRBV11-1 with TRBJ2-7, with D hard to call. V dropped 5 bases and J dropped 9 bases, with 8 bases sitting between them. Germline CDR1 and CDR2: SGHAT and FQDESV (reference sequence). The length of the CDR3 is 10 residues. CDR3 DNA: TGTGCCAGCAGCGGAACACTGCAGTACTCC. This encodes CASSGTLQYS.

This clonotype was detected ten times or more. The chain is built from TRBV6-6 and TRBJ2-4; tentative D call: TRBD2 (6 bases). This CDR3 region has 14 residues. Germline assignment: CDR1 MNHNY and CDR2 SVGAGI (reference sequence). V lost 3 bases to trimming and J lost 3 bases, with 9 bases between them. CDR3: CASSYGGGKNIQYF. The CDR3 DNA sequence: TGTGCCAGCAGTTATGGGGGAGGCAAAAACATTCAGTACTTC.

Many counts were recorded for this clonotype. This chain connects TRBV29-1 to TRBJ2-6; D is unclear. Trimming removed 4 bases at V and 0 bases at J, with 10 bases between. The CDR3 runs to 15 residues. Germline V gives CDR1 SQVTM, CDR2 ANQGSEA. The CDR3 region is CSVVEQNSGANVLTF. The CDR3 nucleotides read TGCAGCGTTGTAGAACAGAACTCTGGGGCCAACGTCCTGACTTTC.

This CDR3 is CASSSRGLAKNIQYF. DNA for the CDR3: TGCGCCAGCAGCTCCAGGGGGCTAGCCAAAAACATTCAGTACTTC. The rearrangement uses TRBV5-1 and TRBJ2-4; 8 bases agree with TRBD1. The CDR3 totals 15 residues. Germline V CDR1 and CDR2: SGHRS, YFSETQ. The V and J ends lost 3 bases and 0 bases, in that order; junction bases with no gene match: 2.

A word on this clonotype: A junction boundary mismatches the germline segment, possibly from a read error. The rearrangement uses TRBV20-1 and TRBJ1-1; 8 positions agree with TRBD1. CDR1 is DFQATT, CDR2 SNEGSKA, per germline (reference sequence). The CDR3 extends over 14 amino acids. CDR3 protein: CRASSGTGRRNAIF. Here the CDR3 DNA reads TGCAGAGCCTCGTCCGGGACAGGTCGTAGGAATGCTATCTTT.

Concerning this clonotype itself: Being one base from a much bigger clone, this may be a read error. The V gene is TRBV20-1, the J gene TRBJ1-1, with D perhaps matching TRBD1 (6 bases). CDR1 and CDR2 from the germline V gene are DFQATT and SNEGSKA (reference sequence). V was clipped by 5 bases and J by 5 bases, with 15 bases between them. There are 13 residues in the CDR3. CDR3: CSAAGAGKTEAFF. The CDR3 DNA reads TGCAGTGCTGCGGGGGCGGGGAAGACTGAAGCTTTCTTT.

The CDR3 DNA is TGTGCCAGCAGCCCATACCAGGAGTTCCCCACAGATACGCAGTATTTT. This encodes CASSPYQEFPTDTQYF. The rearrangement links TRBV14 to TRBJ2-3; D is unclear. This CDR3 spans 16 amino acids. With 4 bases removed from V and 2 bases from J, the gap between germline ends came to 16 bases. Germline assignment: CDR1 SGHDN and CDR2 FVKESK. The entire variable domain, with the rest obtained from reference TRBV14 and TRBJ2-3, is as follows: EAGVTQFPSHSVIEKGQTVTLRCDPISGHDNLYWYRRVMGKEIKFLLHFVKESKQDESGMPNNRFLAERTGGTYSTLKVQPAELEDSGVYFCASSPYQEFPTDTQYFGPGTRLTVL.

To note about this clonotype: The junction departs from germline at one end; a sequencing error may be responsible. This chain uses TRBV6-2 or TRBV6-3 with TRBJ1-2; tentatively, D is TRBD1 (6 bases). The CDR3 loop spans 14 amino acids. Germline V gene sequence: CDR1 MNHEY, CDR2 SVGEGT. DNA of the CDR3: TGTGCCAACAGCCGCGGGCAGGGGCAGGATGGCTACGCCTTC. Amino acids: CANSRGQGQDGYAF.

A note on this clonotype: Its ends do not fully match the called genes, so a read error is possible. V is TRBV11-1 and J is TRBJ2-3, with TRBD1 matching 7 bases. The CDR3 totals 14 residues. Germline assignment: CDR1 SGHAT and CDR2 FQDESV (reference sequence). The CDR3 region is CASIIATGAATQYF. The CDR3 nucleotides read TGTGCCAGCATCATAGCTACAGGGGCTGCTACGCAGTATTTC.

The gene calls are TRBV28 and TRBJ2-1; 12 bases are shared with TRBD2. There are 16 residues in the CDR3. V dropped 5 bases and J dropped 8; count of bases not matched to a gene: 10. Germline CDR1 is MDHEN and CDR2 is SYDVKM. CDR3 region: CASSIWLAGGPYEQFF. Here the CDR3 DNA reads TGTGCCAGCAGTATCTGGCTAGCGGGAGGGCCCTATGAGCAGTTCTTC.

Remarks on this clonotype: A read error may produce the germline difference seen at one junction end. This rearrangement joins TRBV29-1 to TRBJ2-7, with D maybe TRBD1 (6 bases). There are 13 residues in the CDR3. The V gene's germline CDR1 is SQVTM and CDR2 ANQGSEA. Here the CDR3 reads CSVIGQNSYDQYF. CDR3 sequence (DNA): TGCAGCGTTATCGGACAGAACTCCTACGATCAGTACTTC.

The rearrangement uses TRBV24-1 and TRBJ1-2; D is unclear. With 6 bases removed from V and 4 bases from J, the gap between germline ends came to 8 bases. The CDR3 consists of 12 residues. Germline values: CDR1 KGHDR, CDR2 SFDVKD. The CDR3 reads CATSNSVYGYTF. The CDR3, as DNA: TGTGCCACCAGTAATTCTGTCTATGGCTACACCTTC.

This clonotype was seen many times. The chain recombines TRBV29-1 with TRBJ2-3; 9 nucleotides align to TRBD1. The V segment lost 7 bases and the J segment 1 base; nucleotides outside the gene matches: 3. The CDR3 covers 13 residues. Germline V gene data show CDR1 as SQVTM and CDR2 as ANQGSEA. The CDR3 here is CSDRQGGTDTQYF. The CDR3 nucleotides read TGCAGCGACCGACAGGGGGGCACAGATACGCAGTATTTT.

The V gene is TRBV7-2, the J gene TRBJ1-1; weak D call: TRBD1 (6 bases). CDR1 SGHTA and CDR2 FQGNSA come from the germline V gene. This CDR3 has 13 residues. Trimming took off 4 bases at V and 6 bases at J, with 12 bases between the two ends. This CDR3 reads CASSSYGGPEAFF. The CDR3 bases are TGTGCCAGCAGCTCGTACGGGGGGCCTGAAGCTTTCTTT.

In this sample, this clonotype turned up once. The rearrangement joins TRBV20-1 to TRBJ1-1; D is uncertain. Germline V gene lookup returns CDR1 DFQATT and CDR2 SNEGSKA (reference sequence). Trimming left V 3 bases short and J 3 bases short, with 5 bases between. CDR3 length: 11 amino acids. This CDR3 reads CSASQDTEAFF. The CDR3 nucleotides read TGCAGTGCTAGTCAGGACACTGAAGCTTTCTTT.

A note on this clonotype: A junction end diverges from the germline sequence, so it may reflect a read error. The chain carries TRBV11-2 and TRBJ2-2; perhaps TRBD1 as D (7 bases). Germline V gene sequence: CDR1 SGHAT, CDR2 FQNNGV. CDR3 length: 19 residues. CDR3 in amino acids: CASSCFPWVTTGRTGELFF. In DNA, the CDR3 is TGTGCTAGCAGCTGTTTCCCCTGGGTCACGACAGGGAGGACCGGGGAGCTGTTTTTT.

Concerning this clonotype: This likely comes from a read error, as the CDR3 has no conserved phenylalanine or tryptophan at its end. This sequence joins TRBV20-1 and TRBJ2-5; no firm D call. The germline V gene encodes CDR1 DFQATT and CDR2 SNEGSKA (reference sequence). This CDR3 comprises 14 residues. CDR3 protein: CSAQYQVIQEIQYL. In DNA form, the CDR3 reads TGCAGTGCCCAGTATCAAGTGATCCAAGAGATCCAGTACTTA.

As regards this clonotype: This clone may be a read error of a much larger clone one base away. This chain connects TRBV6-2 or TRBV6-3 to TRBJ2-2; 10 positions agree with TRBD1. CDR1 MNHEY and CDR2 SVGEGT come from the germline V gene. V dropped 6 bases and J dropped 6; count of bases not matched to a gene: 13. The length of the CDR3 is 17 residues. The CDR3 DNA reads TGTGCCAGCAGGCCGGGACAGGGGTTAGCGAGCTCCGGGGAGCTGTTTTTT. It codes for CASRPGQGLASSGELFF.

The genes are TRBV5-6 and TRBJ1-1; the D gene is possibly TRBD1 (5 bases). Per the germline V gene, CDR1 is SGHDT and CDR2 is YYEEEE. This CDR3 has 15 amino acids. The CDR3: CARSAEGRKNTEAFF. In DNA form, the CDR3 reads TGTGCAAGGAGCGCTGAGGGACGGAAGAACACTGAAGCTTTCTTT.

This clonotype was seen only a few times. One junction end does not reproduce the germline sequence, and a read error may be involved. This rearrangement joins TRBV20-1 to TRBJ2-3; 8 bases agree with TRBD2. The CDR3 runs 13 residues. Germline V gene data show CDR1 as DFQATT and CDR2 as SNEGSKA (reference sequence). The CDR3 loop reads CNATSGSTDTQYF. CDR3 bases: TGCAATGCTACTAGCGGAAGCACAGATACGCAGTATTTT.